The 5 T cell receptor beta chains below all came from one sample that was sequenced in a study of cytomegalovirus exposure and HLA in healthy donors. PCR amplification relied on 60 Vbeta primers (plus 13 Jbeta primers). The method was immunoSEQ multiplex PCR; TCRdb's version includes in-frame clones alone and lacks a portion of them. The data show about 98,000 clones, about 81% seen once. The sequenced sample was PBMCs. These receptors all come from a man aged 40-49 years in good health and CMV-seronegative.

The V and J genes are TRBV4-1 and TRBJ1-5, with a tentative D call TRBD1 (6 bases). Trimming cost V 4 bases and J 4 bases, with 14 bases left between them. Germline lookup yields CDR1 MGHRA and CDR2 YSYEKL. This CDR3 has 15 residues. The CDR3: CASSRTGLGNQPQHF. Here the CDR3 DNA reads TGCGCCAGCAGCCGAACAGGGCTTGGAAATCAGCCCCAGCATTTT.

The chain employs TRBV5-1 and TRBJ2-5, with 8 bases aligning to TRBD1. CDR1 SGHRS and CDR2 YFSETQ come from the germline V gene. The V gene end was trimmed by 1 base and the J gene end by 2 bases; junction bases not matched to a gene: 4. CDR3 size: 15 residues. The CDR3 protein is CASSLRDRTQETQYF. The CDR3 nucleotides read TGCGCCAGCAGCTTGAGGGACAGGACACAAGAGACCCAGTACTTC.

This sequence joins TRBV27 and TRBJ2-7; possibly TRBD2 for D (5 bases). Trimming took 7 bases from V and 0 from J, leaving 13 bases between them. This CDR3 contains 14 residues. The germline V gene encodes CDR1 MNHEY and CDR2 SMNVEV (reference sequence). CDR3 DNA: TGTGCCAGCACCGGGCTAGGAGGCTCCTACGAGCAGTACTTC. Translation gives CASTGLGGSYEQYF.

The chain has TRBV6-1 and TRBJ1-2; 8 bases align to TRBD1. Germline CDR1 is MNHNS and CDR2 is SASEGT. J lost 0 bases, V lost 6 bases, and 6 bases had no gene match. The CDR3 has 15 amino acids. The CDR3 sequence: CASSGRTGTNYGYTF. The CDR3 DNA follows: TGTGCCAGCAGCGGAAGGACAGGGACTAACTATGGCTACACCTTC.

This chain joins TRBV7-2 and TRBJ2-5, with no clear D. The CDR3 is 13 residues long. Germline V lookup: CDR1 SGHTA, CDR2 FQGNSA. The V end lost 0 bases, the J end lost 12 bases, and 14 bases lay between the germline ends. The CDR3, as DNA: TGTGCCAGCAGCTTAGCCCTGGGCAGGCGTGAGTACTTC. Protein product: CASSLALGRREYF.